This T cell receptor (beta chain) was identified during a study of blood T cell repertoires in COVID-19. Study summary: Samples taken during acute and convalescent COVID-19 were collected in the United States, Italy and Spain. The cDNA or gDNA used as material had been derived from T cells, B-cell-depleted T cells, or PBMCs.

As processed by the authors: For nucleated cells, counts were estimated from reference gene primer amplification. Only in-frame clones appear in the TCRdb table, and some are missing; sequencing was by immunoSEQ multiplex PCR. The V and J calls and clone size were taken over from that table, and D and trimming were inferred from the DNA. The sample records under 250,000 clones, about nine tenths being singletons. The length of the CDR3 is 13 residues. Per germline, CDR1 LNHDA and CDR2 SQIVND (reference sequence). Trimming took 4 bases from V and 4 from J, leaving 8 bases between them. This clone was counted once. During active infection, Seattle patients enrolled and were then monitored through disease.

The sequenced material came from peripheral blood. The chain combines TRBV19 with TRBJ2-1, with a possible D match to TRBD2 (6 bases). The clonotype was recovered from a man aged 50 to 60 with COVID-19, enrolled during active disease. The CDR3 region is CASSTDYYNEQFF. For the CDR3, the DNA is TGTGCCAGTAGTACGGACTATTACAATGAGCAGTTCTTC.